One and the same sample provided the 21 T cell receptor beta chains below, sequenced in a study of PD-1 blockade in mismatch repair-deficient tumors. The protocol was immunoSEQ multiplex PCR, while the TCRdb copy is restricted to in-frame clones and leaves out a portion. The data contain tens of thousands of clones, less than 85% of them singletons. Sequenced here: PBMCs, sampled before pembrolizumab treatment. The receptors originated from an adult with mismatch repair-deficient cancer.

This clone was counted between two and nine times. This chain joins TRBV5-1 and TRBJ2-7, with D tentatively TRBD1 (5 bases). This CDR3 has 13 residues. Trimming shortened V by 1 base and J by 6 bases, and 11 bases separated the two germline ends. Germline lookup yields CDR1 SGHRS and CDR2 YFSETQ. The DNA for the CDR3 is TGCGCCAGCAGCTTGTTCAGGGAAGGCGAGCAGTACTTC. This codes for CASSLFREGEQYF. The variable domain in full, with the rest retrieved from reference TRBV5-1 and TRBJ2-7, is KAGVTQTPRYLIKTRGQQVTLSCSPISGHRSVSWYQQTPGQGLQFLFEYFSETQRNKGNFPGRFSGRQFSNSRSEMNVSTLELGDSALYLCASSLFREGEQYFGPGTRLTVT.

This rearrangement joins TRBV5-1 to TRBJ1-3, with D unclear. The V gene's germline CDR1 is SGHRS and CDR2 YFSETQ. Trimming shortened V by 0 bases and J by 3 bases, and 13 bases separated the two germline ends. This CDR3 region has 16 residues. In nucleotides, the CDR3 is TGCGCCAGCAGCTTGGTCGGGGAACGGTTTGGAAACACCATATATTTT. This gives the protein CASSLVGERFGNTIYF.

J is TRBJ2-2 and V is TRBV7-2, with 15 bases identical to TRBD2. In germline, CDR1 is SGHTA, CDR2 FQGNSA. The CDR3 has 18 amino acids. The V segment lost 5 bases and the J segment 1 base; nucleotides outside the gene matches: 5. CDR3 DNA: TGTGCCAGCAGCACCTCGGGACTAGCGGGAGGGAACACCGGGGAGCTGTTTTTT. This sequence encodes CASSTSGLAGGNTGELFF.

V usage is TRBV6-1 and J usage is TRBJ1-1, with D tentatively TRBD1 (6 bases). The ends were cut back, 6 bases at V and 3 bases at J, with 14 bases in the middle. CDR1 and CDR2 (germline): MNHNS, SASEGT. The CDR3 covers 14 residues. The CDR3 sequence is CASRYVGADTEAFF. For the CDR3, the DNA is TGTGCCAGCAGATACGTGGGGGCCGACACTGAAGCTTTCTTT.

J is TRBJ1-3 and V is TRBV2; no firm D call. The CDR3 has 13 amino acids. In germline, CDR1 is SNHLY, CDR2 FYNNEI. V shed 4 bases and J shed 4 bases, with 8 bases lying between them. The chain's CDR3 is CASSVGLGNTIYF. The CDR3, as DNA: TGTGCCAGCAGTGTCGGGTTGGGAAACACCATATATTTT.

The chain combines TRBV10-3 with TRBJ2-3, with D perhaps matching TRBD2 (5 bases). CDR1 is ENHRY and CDR2 is SYGVKD in the germline V gene. Trimming removed 3 bases at V and 1 base at J, with 11 bases between. CDR3 length: 15 residues. The CDR3, as DNA: TGTGCCATCAGTGACGTAGCGATTGGCACAGATACGCAGTATTTT. Protein: CAISDVAIGTDTQYF.

The chain links TRBV30 to TRBJ1-2; D is undetermined. CDR1 is GTSNPN and CDR2 is SVGIG in the germline V gene (reference sequence). There are 13 residues in the CDR3. The V and J ends lost 1 base and 7 bases respectively, with 13 bases between them. CDR3 loop: CAWSASWASGYTF. CDR3 bases: TGTGCCTGGAGTGCTTCGTGGGCCTCTGGCTACACCTTC.

The chain is built from TRBV2 and TRBJ2-7, with TRBD2 matching over 15 bases. Germline V gene lookup returns CDR1 SNHLY and CDR2 FYNNEI. CDR3 length: 15 residues. Germline trimming cut 9 bases from V and 5 bases from J; bases unmatched to any gene: 8. CDR3: CASWTSGRAVHEQYF. The CDR3 nucleotides read TGTGCCAGTTGGACTAGCGGGAGGGCCGTCCACGAGCAGTACTTC.

The CDR3 DNA reads as TGTGCCAGCAGCTTGCTCGCGGGAGCCACCCAAGAGACCCAGTACTTC. Translated, it gives CASSLLAGATQETQYF. The rearrangement links TRBV7-8 to TRBJ2-5, with 7 positions matching TRBD2. CDR1 and CDR2 from the germline V gene are SGHVS and FQNEAQ. The length of the CDR3 is 16 residues. The V and J ends lost 3 bases and 1 base, in that order; junction bases with no gene match: 8.

This clone was seen just once. The rearrangement joins TRBV21-1 to TRBJ1-5. TRBV21-1 corresponds to a pseudogene. The CDR3 is 18 amino acids. CDR3 coding DNA: TGTGCCAGCAGCAAAGTGGGAACCCGGAGCGGTTCCAATCAGCCCCAGCATTTT. It translates to CASSKVGTRSGSNQPQHF.

The table lists this clone with a few counts. The V gene is TRBV2, the J gene TRBJ2-7, with 9 bases identical to TRBD2. The CDR3 is 15 amino acids. Germline V CDR1 and CDR2: SNHLY, FYNNEI. The J segment lost 1 base and the V segment lost 7 bases, leaving 8 bases of the junction unmatched. The CDR3 nucleotides read TGTGCCAGCAATCACCCGGGACTAGCATCCTACGAGCAGTACTTC. It is translated as CASNHPGLASYEQYF.

This chain connects TRBV11-2 to TRBJ2-3, with D perhaps matching TRBD2 (7 bases). Germline assignment: CDR1 SGHAT and CDR2 FQNNGV. The length of the CDR3 is 17 residues. Deletions cut 6 bases from V and 0 bases from J, with 19 bases between. The CDR3 region has the DNA TGTGCCAGCAGTCACTCCTGGGGGGGCTCTAGCACAGATACGCAGTATTTT. It translates to CASSHSWGGSSTDTQYF. Filled out from reference TRBV11-2 and TRBJ2-3, the complete variable domain reads EAGVAQSPRYKIIEKRQSVAFWCNPISGHATLYWYQQILGQGPKLLIQFQNNGVVDDSQLPKDRFSAERLKGVDSTLKIQPAKLEDSAVYLCASSHSWGGSSTDTQYFGPGTRLTVL.

The chain has TRBV5-1 and TRBJ2-3; the D is unclear. The CDR3 totals 14 residues. Between the trimmed V and J ends, which lost 8 bases and 0 bases, there was a span of 13 bases. In germline, CDR1 is SGHRS, CDR2 YFSETQ. Here the CDR3 reads CASQPGHSTDTQYF. CDR3 nucleotides: TGCGCCAGTCAGCCAGGTCATAGCACAGATACGCAGTATTTT.

The CDR3 nucleotides read TGTGCCAGCAGTTCTTTTCGCCTAGGAGCTAACTATGGCTACACCTTC. Protein product: CASSSFRLGANYGYTF. The gene calls are TRBV27 and TRBJ1-2, with D uncertain. Germline V CDR1 and CDR2: MNHEY, SMNVEV (reference sequence). This CDR3 has 16 residues. Trimming shortened V by 4 bases and J by 0 bases, and 15 bases separated the two germline ends.

V and J are TRBV28 and TRBJ2-5; 7 bases line up with TRBD1. The CDR3 consists of 15 residues. V trimming: 4 bases; J trimming: 2 bases; junction bases outside the gene matches: 7. Germline V gene sequence: CDR1 MDHEN, CDR2 SYDVKM. CDR3 nucleotide sequence: TGTGCCAGCAGTTCGTGGACAGGTTTACAAGAGACCCAGTACTTC. It encodes CASSSWTGLQETQYF.

This chain joins TRBV29-1 and TRBJ2-7, with a weak D call TRBD2 (6 bases). The CDR3 has 11 amino acids. Trimming took off 4 bases at V and 6 bases at J, with 10 bases between the two ends. Per germline, CDR1 SQVTM and CDR2 ANQGSEA. The CDR3 sequence is CSVVRGGEQYF. The CDR3 bases are TGCAGCGTTGTTAGGGGAGGCGAGCAGTACTTC.

The V and J genes are TRBV11-2 and TRBJ1-1; possible D gene TRBD1, 5 bases. Germline CDR1 and CDR2: SGHAT and FQNNGV. This CDR3 contains 15 residues. The ends were cut back, 5 bases at V and 0 bases at J, with 13 bases in the middle. DNA for the CDR3: TGTGCCAGCAGCACATCGACAGCGTTGAACACTGAAGCTTTCTTT. Translation: CASSTSTALNTEAFF.

J is TRBJ2-1 and V is TRBV6-1; TRBD2 agrees at 11 bases. The junction had 5 bases not matched to a gene; V was cut back by 4 bases and J by 3 bases. The length of the CDR3 is 16 residues. Germline V gene lookup returns CDR1 MNHNS and CDR2 SASEGT. As DNA, the CDR3 is TGTGCCAGCAGTGGCCGACTAGCGGGAAGCTACAATGAGCAGTTCTTC. This translates into CASSGRLAGSYNEQFF.

The gene calls are TRBV5-1 and TRBJ2-3; TRBD2 might be the D (5 bases). From germline, CDR1 is SGHRS and CDR2 YFSETQ. V was pared by 0 bases and J by 0 bases, with 8 bases between. The CDR3 runs 15 residues. The CDR3 bases are TGCGCCAGCAGCTTGGATCGGACTAGCACAGATACGCAGTATTTT. Protein: CASSLDRTSTDTQYF.

The genes are TRBV5-4 and TRBJ2-1; D is ambiguous. Germline V lookup: CDR1 SGHNT, CDR2 YYREEE (reference sequence). V lost 2 bases and J lost 6, with 9 bases in between. This CDR3 has 13 amino acids. CDR3 loop: CASSFVPINEQFF. For the CDR3, the DNA is TGTGCCAGCAGCTTTGTCCCAATCAATGAGCAGTTCTTC.

The V call is TRBV11-2, the J call TRBJ1-2, with D tentatively TRBD1 (5 bases). The V end lost 2 bases, the J end lost 1 base, and 11 bases lay between the germline ends. The CDR3 contains 15 residues. Germline V gene data show CDR1 as SGHAT and CDR2 as FQNNGV. The CDR3 DNA reads TGTGCCAGCAGCTTAAGGGGTGCCCTTAACTATGGCTACACCTTC. Translation gives CASSLRGALNYGYTF.